These T cell receptor beta chains were read from a single sample in a study of T-cell memory formation after mild COVID-19. TCRdb redid the calling of the 5' RACE reads with MiXCR, one entry per CDR3 protein. Here the sample spans roughly 160,000 distinct CDR3 sequences, 13% being singletons. The sequenced sample was PBMCs or a T cell subset sorted from them (not recorded which). The source of these receptors is a man aged 18 to 30 who had mild COVID-19 (a few samples of this study predate the infection). Cell type and time point are not known. Both conserved end residues are part of each CDR3. The D gene is left open where the match is weak. Size tells how often a clone was seen (once, few, many) or the class of an expanded clone, and some rows leave it out.

V	J	D	size	DNA	CDR3
TRBV6-2/TRBV6-3	TRBJ2-7	NA	few	TGTGCCAGCAGGGTGGCTAGCTCCTACGAGCAGTACTTC	CASRVASSYEQYF
TRBV29-1	TRBJ1-5	NA	few	TGCAGCGTTGTGCAGGGTAATCAGCCCCAGCATTTT	CSVVQGNQPQHF
TRBV6-2/TRBV6-3	TRBJ2-5	TRBD2	few	TGTGCCAGCAGTAGACTAGCGCAAGAGACCCAGTACTTC	CASSRLAQETQYF
TRBV6-2/TRBV6-3	TRBJ1-1	NA	NA	TGTGCCAGCAGTTACGGTGGGGGCGTTAACACTGAAGCTTTCTTT	CASSYGGGVNTEAFF
TRBV28	TRBJ1-1	NA	few	TGTGCCAGCACCGCCGGTGGGAACACTGAAGCTTTCTTT	CASTAGGNTEAFF
TRBV12-3/TRBV12-4	TRBJ1-1	NA	few	TGTGCCAGCAGTTTAACCAGCCAGGGCTTCGGGGAAGCTTTCTTT	CASSLTSQGFGEAFF
TRBV6-6	TRBJ1-4	NA	NA	TGTGCCAGCAGTTACGGTGAAAAACTGTTTTTT	CASSYGEKLFF
TRBV7-6	TRBJ2-7	TRBD1	many	TGTGCCAGCAGCCCCGTGACAGGGCGTACCTACGAGCAGTACTTC	CASSPVTGRTYEQYF
TRBV6-2/TRBV6-3	TRBJ1-5	NA	NA	TGTGCCAGCAGTCCCGGGAGGCCCAATCAGCCCCAGCATTTT	CASSPGRPNQPQHF
TRBV5-1	TRBJ2-7	TRBD2	once	TGCGCCAGCAGCCCGAGCGGGGGTGCCTACGAGCAGTACTTC	CASSPSGGAYEQYF
TRBV6-2/TRBV6-3	TRBJ2-6	TRBD1	NA	TGTGCCAGCAGTTACTCCGGACAGGCACTTCGCTCTGGGGCCAACGTCCTGACTTTC	CASSYSGQALRSGANVLTF
TRBV19	TRBJ1-1	NA	NA	TGTGCCAGTAGTCCAGCCGGGGAAGGGAACACTGAAGCTTTCTTT	CASSPAGEGNTEAFF
TRBV27	TRBJ2-2	NA	NA	TGTGCCAGCAGTTTGGCGGGGGCGGTTGGGGAGCTGTTTTTT	CASSLAGAVGELFF
TRBV5-1	TRBJ1-5	NA	many	TGCGCCAGCAGCTTGTCGGGGGATAGCAATCAGCCCCAGCATTTT	CASSLSGDSNQPQHF
TRBV28	TRBJ2-5	TRBD2	few	TGTGCCGGTTCTACGGGCGGGGGGGCCGAGACCCAGTACTTC	CAGSTGGGAETQYF
TRBV3-1	TRBJ2-5	NA	few	TGTGCCAGCAGCCGGTTCCCGGGAATCTCTGGGGAGACCCAGTACTTC	CASSRFPGISGETQYF
TRBV29-1	TRBJ2-1	TRBD2	NA	TGCAGCGTTGAATCGGCTAGCGGGGCCTCCGACAATGAGCAGTTCTTC	CSVESASGASDNEQFF
TRBV28	TRBJ2-2	NA	NA	TGTGCCAGCAGTTTAATCGGCACCGGGGAGCTGTTTTTT	CASSLIGTGELFF